These 17 T cell receptor beta chains came from one sample sequenced in a study of control samples from healthy donors and cancer patients. Sequenced by immunoSEQ multiplex PCR; TCRdb stores in-frame clones only, minus some. Found here are around 180,000 clones, approximately 92% of them singletons; the top ten hold roughly 2.1%. Input material: blood. These receptor sequences come from a woman aged 40 to 50 in good health.

This sequence joins TRBV6-6 and TRBJ2-5; D not resolved. V was pared by 6 bases and J by 2 bases, with 16 bases between. The V gene's germline CDR1 is MNHNY and CDR2 SVGAGI (reference sequence). This CDR3 has 15 amino acids. Written as DNA, the CDR3 is TGTGCCAGCAGGCCACGCGGCTCAGGTCAAGAGACCCAGTACTTC. Translation gives CASRPRGSGQETQYF.

This chain connects TRBV15 to TRBJ1-4, with 7 bases fitting TRBD1. Germline V gene sequence: CDR1 LNHNV, CDR2 YYDKDF (reference sequence). This CDR3 comprises 16 residues. The trim removed 0 bases at V and 5 bases at J, leaving 6 bases unmatched. CDR3 sequence reads: CATSRDLGTVNEKLFF. Here the CDR3 DNA reads TGTGCCACCAGCAGAGATTTAGGGACAGTCAATGAAAAACTGTTTTTT. The full variable domain, with the rest looked up from reference TRBV15 and TRBJ1-4, is DAMVIQNPRYQVTQFGKPVTLSCSQTLNHNVMYWYQQKSSQAPKLLFHYYDKDFNNEADTPDNFQSRRPNTSFCFLDIRSPGLGDTAMYLCATSRDLGTVNEKLFFGSGTQLSVL.

In this sample, this clone turned up once. This chain uses TRBV11-3 with TRBJ2-3, with D tentatively TRBD2 (5 bases). From germline, CDR1 is SGHNT and CDR2 YENEEA. This CDR3 contains 12 residues. The V end was cut by 5 bases, the J end by 7 bases, with 10 bases between. The CDR3 DNA reads as TGTGCCAGCAGCCGCACCGGGAATACGCAGTATTTT. Translating it yields CASSRTGNTQYF.

This rearrangement joins TRBV11-2 to TRBJ1-1; tentative D call: TRBD1 (5 bases). The CDR3 length is 17 residues. Germline values: CDR1 SGHAT, CDR2 FQNNGV. V lost 4 bases, J lost 4 bases, and 22 bases lay in between. CDR3: CASSSEQDPRGTTEAFF. DNA of the CDR3: TGTGCCAGCAGCTCCGAACAGGACCCGCGGGGGACCACTGAAGCTTTCTTT.

The chain joins TRBV28 to TRBJ2-1, with D tentatively TRBD2 (5 bases). V shed 5 bases and J shed 7 bases, with 12 bases lying between them. The CDR3 contains 13 residues. From germline, CDR1 is MDHEN and CDR2 SYDVKM. CDR3 DNA: TGTGCCAGCAGTCTAACTAGTTTGAATGAGCAGTTCTTC. It yields the protein CASSLTSLNEQFF.

J is TRBJ1-3 and V is TRBV7-9, with D uncertain. The CDR3 loop spans 14 amino acids. The V end was cut by 3 bases, the J end by 0 bases, with 6 bases between. Germline V gene lookup returns CDR1 SEHNR and CDR2 FQNEAQ (reference sequence). This CDR3 is CASSFPSSGNTIYF. In DNA form, the CDR3 reads TGTGCCAGCAGCTTCCCCAGCTCTGGAAACACCATATATTTT.

The chain carries TRBV18 and TRBJ1-2, with D maybe TRBD1 (6 bases). V lost 5 bases, J lost 0 bases, and 13 bases lay in between. Germline assignment: CDR1 KGHSH and CDR2 LQKENI. The CDR3 loop spans 15 amino acids. Written as DNA, the CDR3 is TGTGCCAGCTCATCGACAGGTCTGGCTAACTATGGCTACACCTTC. Amino acids: CASSSTGLANYGYTF.

This chain connects TRBV9 to TRBJ1-2; 7 bases agree with TRBD1. Germline assignment: CDR1 SGDLS and CDR2 YYNGEE. This CDR3 region has 14 residues. Losses at the gene ends were 4 bases for V and 8 bases for J; bases not matched to a gene: 11. This chain's CDR3 is CASSTSTGLEGYTF. Here the CDR3 DNA reads TGTGCCAGCAGCACCTCGACAGGGCTGGAGGGCTACACCTTC. The whole variable domain, remainder taken from reference TRBV9 and TRBJ1-2, is DSGVTQTPKHLITATGQRVTLRCSPRSGDLSVYWYQQSLDQGLQFLIQYYNGEERAKGNILERFSAQQFPDLHSELNLSSLELGDSALYFCASSTSTGLEGYTFGSGTRLTVV.

The gene calls are TRBV6-5 and TRBJ1-2; D is possibly TRBD1 (6 bases). This CDR3 is 13 amino acids long. V shed 10 bases and J shed 8 bases, with 20 bases lying between them. Germline V gene data show CDR1 as MNHEY and CDR2 as SVGAGI. The CDR3 nucleotides are TGTGCCACCTCGAAGGGTGGGGGGCAAGGCTACACCTTC. This translates into CATSKGGGQGYTF.

The chain links TRBV5-6 to TRBJ1-1, with D uncertain. The CDR3 runs to 14 residues. V was shortened by 4 bases and J by 7 bases, with 17 bases between the two germline ends. Looked up from germline, CDR1 is SGHDT and CDR2 is YYEEEE. This CDR3 is CASSVARPTDEAFF. CDR3 nucleotides: TGTGCCAGCAGCGTCGCCCGACCTACAGATGAAGCTTTCTTT.

This chain uses TRBV19 with TRBJ1-6; 7 bases are a match to TRBD1. With V trimmed by 5 bases and J by 8 bases, 6 bases remained unmatched. The CDR3 is 14 residues long. The germline CDR1 and CDR2 sequences are LNHDA and SQIVND (reference sequence). CDR3 bases: TGTGCCAGTAGTCGACAGGGCTCGGATTCACCCCTCCACTTT. This sequence encodes CASSRQGSDSPLHF.

J is TRBJ1-6 and V is TRBV5-1; D uncertain. The CDR3 consists of 15 residues. Germline CDR1 and CDR2: SGHRS and YFSETQ. Trimming took 4 bases from V and 7 from J, leaving 15 bases between them. The CDR3: CASSPDGPRNSPLHF. The CDR3 nucleotides read TGCGCCAGCAGCCCCGATGGCCCCCGAAATTCACCCCTCCACTTT.

The genes are TRBV9 and TRBJ2-1; D remains unclear. The V gene lost 1 base and the J gene lost 8 bases, with 4 bases spanning the gap. Per germline, CDR1 SGDLS and CDR2 YYNGEE. CDR3 size: 11 residues. This CDR3 is CASSVNYEQFF. Here the CDR3 DNA reads TGTGCCAGCAGCGTAAATTATGAGCAGTTCTTC.

This chain uses TRBV2 with TRBJ1-2; 7 nucleotides align to TRBD1. Losses at the gene ends were 8 bases for V and 1 base for J; bases not matched to a gene: 10. This CDR3 is 15 amino acids long. Germline V lookup: CDR1 SNHLY, CDR2 FYNNEI. This CDR3 reads CASGSPGGNNYGYTF. The CDR3 region has the DNA TGTGCCAGCGGTTCTCCAGGGGGTAATAACTATGGCTACACCTTC.

The chain combines TRBV5-1 with TRBJ1-1; no reliable D call. Germline V gene sequence: CDR1 SGHRS, CDR2 YFSETQ. V gave up 0 bases and J gave up 4 bases, with 13 bases separating them. The CDR3 totals 15 residues. The chain's CDR3 is CASSLEFFRTTEAFF. In DNA, the CDR3 is TGCGCCAGCAGCTTGGAATTCTTTAGAACCACTGAAGCTTTCTTT. Full variable domain (rest looked up from reference TRBV5-1 and TRBJ1-1): KAGVTQTPRYLIKTRGQQVTLSCSPISGHRSVSWYQQTPGQGLQFLFEYFSETQRNKGNFPGRFSGRQFSNSRSEMNVSTLELGDSALYLCASSLEFFRTTEAFFGQGTRLTVV.

The genes are TRBV5-1 and TRBJ2-5; 10 bases are a match to TRBD2. Looked up from germline, CDR1 is SGHRS and CDR2 is YFSETQ. CDR3 size: 16 residues. With 4 bases clipped from V and 2 bases from J, the junction kept 8 bases outside the gene matches. The CDR3 reads CASSVPSGGGQETQYF. The CDR3 DNA follows: TGCGCCAGCAGCGTACCAAGCGGGGGGGGACAAGAGACCCAGTACTTC.

This chain uses TRBV7-9 with TRBJ1-2, with 8 bases matching TRBD1. J gave up 4 bases and V 5 bases, and 6 bases lay outside the gene matches. CDR3 length: 14 amino acids. Germline lookup yields CDR1 SEHNR and CDR2 FQNEAQ (reference sequence). CDR3 protein: CASSHKDRAYGYTF. CDR3 nucleotide sequence: TGTGCCAGCAGCCACAAGGACAGGGCCTATGGCTACACCTTC.